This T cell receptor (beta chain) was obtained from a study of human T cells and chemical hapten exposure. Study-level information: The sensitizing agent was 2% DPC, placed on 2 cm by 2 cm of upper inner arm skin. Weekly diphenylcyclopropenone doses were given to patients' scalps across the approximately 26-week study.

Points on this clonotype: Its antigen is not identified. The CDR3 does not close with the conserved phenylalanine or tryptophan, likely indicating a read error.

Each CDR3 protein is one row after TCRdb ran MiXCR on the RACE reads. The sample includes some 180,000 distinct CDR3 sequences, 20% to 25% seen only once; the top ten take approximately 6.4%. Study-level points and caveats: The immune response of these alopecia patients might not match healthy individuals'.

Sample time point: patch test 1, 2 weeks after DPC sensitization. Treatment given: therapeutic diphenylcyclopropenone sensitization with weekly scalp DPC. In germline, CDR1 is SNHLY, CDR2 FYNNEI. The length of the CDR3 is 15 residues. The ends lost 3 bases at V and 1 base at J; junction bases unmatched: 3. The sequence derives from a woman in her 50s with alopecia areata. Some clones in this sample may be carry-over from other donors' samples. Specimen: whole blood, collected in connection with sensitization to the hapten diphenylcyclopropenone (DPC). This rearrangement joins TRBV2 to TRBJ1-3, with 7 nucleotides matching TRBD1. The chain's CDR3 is CASSDGQVSGNTIYV. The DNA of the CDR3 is TGTGCCAGCAGTGATGGACAGGTGTCTGGAAACACCATATATGTT.